The 27 T cell receptor beta chains listed next were all sequenced from one sample in a study of CD8 T cells in Susac syndrome. RNA amounts of about 0.5 to 1 ug underwent reverse transcription with random hexamers. MiXCR was run by TCRdb on the immunoSEQ multiplex PCR reads, yielding one entry per CDR3 protein. The sample consists of some 130,000 distinct CDR3 sequences, over 90% of them appearing once. Specimen: CD8+ T cells from PBMCs. The receptors were gathered from a human donor with Susac syndrome.

This clonotype is a singleton in its sample. The genes are TRBV20-1 and TRBJ2-4; D is possibly TRBD2 (5 bases). V was pared by 5 bases and J by 8 bases, with 16 bases between. The CDR3 has 13 residues. Germline V gives CDR1 DFQATT, CDR2 SNEGSKA (reference sequence). CDR3 residues: CSAGRGRGDIQYF. The CDR3 DNA is TGCAGTGCTGGTAGAGGACGGGGAGACATTCAGTACTTC.

This chain joins TRBV27 and TRBJ1-4; D might be TRBD1 (6 bases). CDR1 is MNHEY and CDR2 is SMNVEV in the germline V gene (reference sequence). CDR3 length: 14 amino acids. V was pared by 1 base and J by 8 bases, with 11 bases between. The CDR3 coding sequence is TGTGCCAGCAGTTTATATAGGGGGGGAGAAAAACTGTTTTTT. Translating gives CASSLYRGGEKLFF.

This clonotype showed up just once. The chain carries TRBV20-1 and TRBJ2-7; D call uncertain. The V and J ends lost 5 bases and 3 bases respectively, with 20 bases between them. The CDR3 is 15 amino acids. The germline CDR1 and CDR2 sequences are DFQATT and SNEGSKA (reference sequence). The CDR3, as DNA: TGCAGTGCTCCTATACTGGACGTAGGTTACTACGAGCAGTACTTC. Translating it yields CSAPILDVGYYEQYF.

The CDR3 DNA is TGTGCCAGCAGCAAACAGGGGCTTGAAGCTTTCTTT. It specifies CASSKQGLEAFF. The genes are TRBV13 and TRBJ1-1, with 7 bases that match TRBD1. Germline V gives CDR1 PRHDT, CDR2 FYEKMQ (reference sequence). The J segment lost 7 bases and the V segment lost 5 bases, leaving 4 bases of the junction unmatched. The CDR3 has 12 amino acids.

The rearrangement joins TRBV11-2 to TRBJ2-1; possibly TRBD1 or TRBD2 for D (5 bases each). This CDR3 is 15 amino acids long. Per germline, CDR1 SGHAT and CDR2 FQNNGV. V was shortened by 1 base and J by 10 bases, with 17 bases between the two germline ends. The CDR3 bases are TGTGCCAGCAGCTTAGTGGGGTCAACGGGACCGGAGCAGTTCTTC. Its protein product is CASSLVGSTGPEQFF.

This chain links TRBV5-1 with TRBJ1-5; D possibly corresponds to TRBD1 (6 bases). V was shortened by 4 bases and J by 2 bases, with 10 bases between the two germline ends. Germline V gene lookup returns CDR1 SGHRS and CDR2 YFSETQ. This CDR3 is 14 amino acids long. The CDR3 DNA is TGCGCCAGCAGCACCGAGGGGGGCAATCAGCCCCAGCATTTT. Translating gives CASSTEGGNQPQHF.

V usage is TRBV6-2 or TRBV6-3 and J usage is TRBJ1-1; the match to TRBD1 covers 9 bases. Looked up from germline, CDR1 is MNHEY and CDR2 is SVGEGT. The CDR3 totals 14 residues. Germline trimming cut 6 bases from V and 5 bases from J; bases unmatched to any gene: 7. In DNA form, the CDR3 reads TGTGCCAGCAGCACAGGGGGCGGGAGGACTGAAGCTTTCTTT. Translation gives CASSTGGGRTEAFF.

The V call is TRBV5-6, the J call TRBJ2-7; TRBD2 is a possible D gene (5 bases). The CDR3 extends over 14 amino acids. CDR1 SGHDT and CDR2 YYEEEE come from the germline V gene. V lost 7 bases and J lost 1, with 15 bases in between. The CDR3, as DNA: TGTGCCAGCGGTTCTGCGGGCAGTTCCTACGAGCAGTACTTC. The encoded protein is CASGSAGSSYEQYF.

V gene TRBV7-9 combines with J gene TRBJ2-5; either TRBD1 or TRBD2 may supply D (5 bases each). V was pared by 5 bases and J by 2 bases, with 9 bases between. Germline CDR1 is SEHNR and CDR2 is FQNEAQ (reference sequence). The CDR3 covers 13 residues. The CDR3 is CASSRWGQETQYF. CDR3 nucleotides: TGTGCCAGCAGCCGGTGGGGGCAAGAGACCCAGTACTTC. The complete variable domain, with remaining parts taken from reference TRBV7-9 and TRBJ2-5, reads DTGVSQNPRHKITKRGQNVTFRCDPISEHNRLYWYRQTLGQGPEFLTYFQNEAQLEKSRLLSDRFSAERPKGSFSTLEIQRTEQGDSAMYLCASSRWGQETQYFGPGTRLLVL.

This chain connects TRBV27 to TRBJ2-1; maybe TRBD2 (5 bases). Germline V gene sequence: CDR1 MNHEY, CDR2 SMNVEV (reference sequence). This CDR3 has 12 amino acids. V dropped 8 bases and J dropped 8 bases, with 13 bases sitting between them. The CDR3 nucleotides are TGTGCCAGCTCCTCCGAGGGCGATGAGCAGTTCTTC. Translated, it gives CASSSEGDEQFF.

This chain connects TRBV24-1 to TRBJ2-3, with D perhaps given as TRBD1 or TRBD2 (5 bases each). The V and J ends lost 9 bases and 6 bases respectively, with 15 bases between them. This CDR3 contains 13 residues. CDR1 is KGHDR, CDR2 SFDVKD, per germline. This CDR3 reads CATEDTGLDTQYF. The DNA of the CDR3 is TGTGCCACCGAGGATACAGGACTGGATACGCAGTATTTT.

The V and J genes are TRBV27 and TRBJ2-7; 8 bases are shared with TRBD2. The CDR3 has 17 residues. The ends lost 2 bases at V and 3 bases at J; junction bases unmatched: 12. CDR1 and CDR2 (germline): MNHEY, SMNVEV (reference sequence). For the CDR3, the DNA is TGTGCCAGCAGTTTACGGATAACTAGCGGAAAAGACTACGAGCAGTACTTC. Its translation is CASSLRITSGKDYEQYF.

This clonotype was recorded a few times. The chain is built from TRBV2 and TRBJ2-7; tentatively, D is TRBD1 (5 bases). The CDR3 length is 12 residues. CDR1 SNHLY and CDR2 FYNNEI come from the germline V gene. V lost 4 bases and J lost 2, with 6 bases in between. The CDR3 protein is CASSGQTYEQYF. The CDR3 DNA reads TGTGCCAGCAGTGGACAGACCTACGAGCAGTACTTC.

The chain uses TRBV2 and TRBJ1-2, with D maybe TRBD1 (6 bases). Trimming pared 8 bases from V and 5 bases from J, leaving 15 bases between. The V gene's germline CDR1 is SNHLY and CDR2 FYNNEI. The CDR3 totals 13 residues. The CDR3 DNA is TGTGCCAGCCTAAAGGGAGGGGGGTATGGCTACACCTTC. This gives the protein CASLKGGGYGYTF.

V gene TRBV30 combines with J gene TRBJ2-1, with D perhaps matching TRBD2 (5 bases). This CDR3 has 15 residues. V lost 4 bases to trimming and J lost 0 bases, with 13 bases between them. The germline V gene encodes CDR1 GTSNPN and CDR2 SVGIG (reference sequence). Here the CDR3 DNA reads TGTGCCTGGACGGGGTCGGGGAGCTCCTACAATGAGCAGTTCTTC. Its translation: CAWTGSGSSYNEQFF.

This clonotype was observed a few times. The gene calls are TRBV20-1 and TRBJ1-1; the D gene is possibly TRBD1 (5 bases). The CDR3 runs 10 residues. Trimming shortened V by 7 bases and J by 3 bases, and 6 bases separated the two germline ends. Germline V gene data show CDR1 as DFQATT and CDR2 as SNEGSKA (reference sequence). CDR3 region: CSVRDTEAFF. In DNA, the CDR3 is TGCAGTGTCAGGGACACTGAAGCTTTCTTT.

CDR3 in amino acids: CASSLGSEWEETQYF. DNA of the CDR3: TGTGCCAGCAGCTTAGGTTCTGAATGGGAAGAGACCCAGTACTTC. The chain recombines TRBV11-2 with TRBJ2-5; D is ambiguous. V was trimmed by 1 base and J by 3 bases, leaving 12 bases between them. This CDR3 is 15 amino acids long. The germline V gene has CDR1 SGHAT and CDR2 FQNNGV.

The chain employs TRBV2 and TRBJ2-1; D tentatively reads TRBD1 or TRBD2 (5 bases each). Trimming stripped 7 bases from V and 5 bases from J, with 15 bases between. The CDR3 loop spans 14 amino acids. The V gene's germline CDR1 is SNHLY and CDR2 FYNNEI. CDR3: CASIGELRNNEQFF. In DNA, the CDR3 is TGTGCCAGCATAGGGGAGTTAAGGAACAATGAGCAGTTCTTC. Supplemented by reference TRBV2 and TRBJ2-1, the full variable domain reads EPEVTQTPSHQVTQMGQEVILRCVPISNHLYFYWYRQILGQKVEFLVSFYNNEISEKSEIFDDQFSVERPDGSNFTLKIRSTKLEDSAMYFCASIGELRNNEQFFGPGTRLTVL.

The CDR3 sequence: CASSGGANVLTF. Written as DNA, the CDR3 is TGTGCCAGCTCGGGGGGGGCCAACGTCCTGACTTTC. This rearrangement joins TRBV9 to TRBJ2-6; maybe TRBD2 (5 bases). Per the germline V gene, CDR1 is SGDLS and CDR2 is YYNGEE. Trimming removed 7 bases from V and 4 bases from J, with 6 bases in between. The CDR3 covers 12 residues.

The rearrangement links TRBV6-5 to TRBJ1-4; D not resolved. The germline gives CDR1 MNHEY, CDR2 SVGAGI. The V and J ends lost 2 bases and 0 bases respectively, with 7 bases between them. The CDR3 spans 15 residues. The CDR3 loop reads CASSYGGATNEKLFF. DNA for the CDR3: TGTGCCAGCAGTTACGGAGGAGCAACTAATGAAAAACTGTTTTTT.

V and J are TRBV7-3 and TRBJ2-2; D remains unclear. Germline loops: CDR1 SGHTA, CDR2 FQGTGA. V shed 6 bases and J shed 6 bases, with 8 bases lying between them. The CDR3 totals 12 residues. CDR3 nucleotide sequence: TGTGCCAGCAGTACCGGAGCCGGGGAGCTGTTTTTT. It encodes CASSTGAGELFF.

The chain combines TRBV14 with TRBJ2-7; maybe TRBD1 (6 bases). This CDR3 is 14 amino acids long. Trimming took off 3 bases at V and 4 bases at J, with 13 bases between the two ends. Germline V gives CDR1 SGHDN, CDR2 FVKESK. CDR3 sequence reads: CASSQDWGPYEQYF. CDR3 in DNA: TGTGCCAGCAGCCAGGACTGGGGGCCGTACGAGCAGTACTTC.

The CDR3 DNA follows: TGTGCCAGCAGCCTACCCGGGACAGGGGGCTACAATGAGCAGTTCTTC. Its translation: CASSLPGTGGYNEQFF. This sequence joins TRBV9 and TRBJ2-1, with 11 bases lining up with TRBD1. V lost 4 bases and J lost 3; bases outside the gene matches: 6. The CDR3 contains 16 residues. Germline V lookup: CDR1 SGDLS, CDR2 YYNGEE.

J is TRBJ2-1 and V is TRBV12-3 or TRBV12-4; D may be TRBD1 (5 bases). The CDR3 has 13 amino acids. Trimming shortened V by 6 bases and J by 8 bases, and 14 bases separated the two germline ends. The CDR3 protein is CASSPGHNYEQFF. In nucleotides, the CDR3 is TGTGCCAGCAGCCCAGGACATAACTATGAGCAGTTCTTC.

The genes are TRBV2 and TRBJ2-2, with 11 bases fitting TRBD2. From germline, CDR1 is SNHLY and CDR2 FYNNEI. J gave up 6 bases and V 2 bases, and 2 bases lay outside the gene matches. CDR3 length equals 15 residues. The CDR3 DNA follows: TGTGCCAGCAGTGAATCGACTAGCGGGGCCGGGGAGCTGTTTTTT. It translates to CASSESTSGAGELFF.

The rearrangement links TRBV30 to TRBJ2-7; D is undetermined. V gave up 2 bases and J gave up 2 bases, with 10 bases separating them. This CDR3 has 13 amino acids. Germline V gene sequence: CDR1 GTSNPN, CDR2 SVGIG (reference sequence). Here the CDR3 reads CAWSTSAAYEQYF. The CDR3 DNA reads TGTGCCTGGAGTACGTCCGCAGCCTACGAGCAGTACTTC.

This chain connects TRBV13 to TRBJ1-1; D call uncertain. Germline V gene sequence: CDR1 PRHDT, CDR2 FYEKMQ (reference sequence). The CDR3 spans 14 residues. Trimming stripped 4 bases from V and 5 bases from J, with 14 bases between. CDR3 coding DNA: TGTGCCAGCAGCTCGAAGGGAGAAGGGACTGAAGCTTTCTTT. This translates into CASSSKGEGTEAFF.